This record covers a single T cell receptor beta chain. The V segment lost 3 bases and the J segment 10 bases; nucleotides outside the gene matches: 5. CDR1 and CDR2 from the germline V gene are DFQATT and SNEGSKA (reference sequence). The CDR3 has 11 residues. The data are from a study of blood T cell repertoires in COVID-19. For the study at large: T cells, B-cell-depleted T cells, or PBMCs provided the cDNA or gDNA that served as material.

In the authors' workflow: Estimation of nucleated cell counts was performed using reference gene primer amplification. The table came from immunoSEQ multiplex PCR; TCRdb's copy has only in-frame clones and leaves some out. For V, J and clone size, that table is used; D and trimming come from the DNA. The repertoire consists of over 110,000 clones, with about 87% occurring once and the leading ten covering around a quarter. The source material was peripheral blood. The TCR was taken from a human donor in a cohort sampled during active COVID-19. The chain links TRBV20-1 to TRBJ1-1; 7 bases line up with TRBD1. The CDR3 loop reads CSASRQGRAFF. DNA of the CDR3: TGCAGTGCTAGTAGACAGGGTCGAGCTTTCTTT.